This T cell receptor beta chain was captured in a study of CD4 T cells in relation to SARS-CoV-2 and coronaviruses. In the study overall: Negative control cultures got HIV-1 Nef peptides or no peptide.

The protocol was immunoSEQ multiplex PCR, while the TCRdb copy is restricted to in-frame clones and leaves out a portion. The sample consists of more than 25,000 clones, roughly four fifths of them appearing once. The unexposed donors gave CD4+ T cells in about 2011-2019, prior to COVID-19. After about 10 days of culture, CD4+ T cells were isolated. Notes on the study in general: About 65% of donors had memory CD4+ clonotypes crossrecognizing SARS-CoV-2 and common cold coronavirus spike.

CDR3 length: 16 amino acids. The V and J ends lost 1 base and 6 bases, in that order; junction bases with no gene match: 4. CDR1 is SGHRS, CDR2 YFSETQ, per germline. Comment on this clone: The antigen remains undetermined.

The receptor was isolated from a human donor in good health. The source material was CD4+ T cells from PBMCs, cultured in vitro. The rearrangement links TRBV5-1 to TRBJ2-2; 12 bases fit TRBD2. In nucleotides, the CDR3 is TGCGCCAGCAGCTTGACGACTAGCGGGAGTCCCGGGGAGCTGTTTTTT. Translating it yields CASSLTTSGSPGELFF.